These T cell receptor beta chains were read from a single sample in a study of blood T cell repertoires in COVID-19. Using immunoSEQ multiplex PCR, the repertoire was profiled, and TCRdb retains in-frame clones only, with some absent. The sample includes some 240,000 clones, roughly 90% of them seen just once. The sequencing input was peripheral blood. Receptors were obtained from a man in his 60s who had recovered from COVID-19. The CDR3 runs from the conserved cysteine through the conserved F or W. The D gene is left open where the match is weak. Rows give clone size only sometimes, using once, few, many, or a class for an expanded clone.

.	TRBD1	TRBV6-5	TRBJ1-1	CASSGGINTEAFF	TGTGCCAGCTCAGGGGGGATAAACACTGAAGCTTTCTTT
.	TRBD1	TRBV4-2	TRBJ1-5	CASSQSRGESNQPQHF	TGTGCCAGCAGCCAAAGCAGGGGGGAGAGCAATCAGCCCCAGCATTTT
.	TRBD2	TRBV7-3	TRBJ2-3	CASSTGLADTQYF	TGTGCCAGCAGCACCGGACTAGCAGATACGCAGTATTTT
.	.	TRBV7-6	TRBJ2-1	CASSFTTRANEQFF	TGTGCCAGCAGCTTCACTACTAGGGCCAATGAGCAGTTCTTC
.	.	TRBV4-1	TRBJ2-2	CASSQGSSNTGELFF	TGCGCCAGCAGCCAAGGGAGCAGTAACACCGGGGAGCTGTTTTTT
.	.	TRBV11-2	TRBJ2-7	CASSLGYFSYEQYF	TGTGCCAGCAGCTTAGGCTATTTCTCCTACGAGCAGTACTTC
.	.	TRBV18	TRBJ1-1	CASSPRMEAEAFF	TGTGCCAGCTCACCACGAATGGAGGCTGAAGCTTTCTTT
.	.	TRBV11-2	TRBJ1-4	CASSRSSGLLFF	TGTGCCAGCAGCCGCTCTTCAGGGTTACTGTTTTTT
.	TRBD1	TRBV7-3	TRBJ1-2	CASSKEGQGYYGYTF	TGTGCCAGCAGCAAAGAGGGACAGGGGTACTATGGCTACACCTTC
.	.	TRBV2	TRBJ1-5	CASSDRLSNQPQHF	TGTGCCAGCTCCGACAGGTTGAGCAATCAGCCCCAGCATTTT
once	TRBD1	TRBV30	TRBJ2-7	CAWSFQGEHEQYF	TGTGCCTGGAGTTTTCAGGGGGAGCACGAGCAGTACTTC
.	TRBD1	TRBV19	TRBJ2-7	CASSLNRGLEQYF	TGTGCCAGTAGTCTTAACAGGGGGCTCGAGCAGTACTTC
once	.	TRBV9	TRBJ1-2	CASSESREKLYGYTF	TGTGCCAGCAGCGAATCCCGGGAAAAACTCTATGGCTACACCTTC
few	TRBD1	TRBV5-3	TRBJ1-1	CARSRTGVNTEAFF	TGTGCCAGAAGCCGGACAGGAGTGAACACTGAAGCTTTCTTT
.	.	TRBV5-5	TRBJ2-3	CASSLASFTDTQYF	TGTGCCAGCAGCTTGGCCTCCTTCACAGATACGCAGTATTTT
.	TRBD1	TRBV6-5	TRBJ2-1	CASIPGQVPNEQFF	TGTGCCAGCATTCCGGGACAGGTCCCCAATGAGCAGTTCTTC
.	TRBD2	TRBV28	TRBJ2-2	CASSFERGRMTGELFF	TGTGCCAGCAGTTTTGAGCGGGGGCGAATGACCGGGGAGCTGTTTTTT
.	.	TRBV5-1	TRBJ1-1	CASSLSIGAAEAFF	TGCGCCAGCAGCTTGTCCATAGGGGCGGCTGAAGCTTTCTTT
.	.	TRBV19	TRBJ1-3	CASSIGEGAASGNTIYF	TGTGCCAGTAGTATAGGAGAAGGAGCAGCCTCTGGAAACACCATATATTTT
once	.	TRBV19	TRBJ2-5	CASSMSRGETQYF	TGTGCCAGTAGTATGTCCAGGGGAGAGACCCAGTACTTC
.	.	TRBV7-3	TRBJ1-1	CASREPSGPNF	TGTGCCAGCAGGGAACCGAGTGGGCCCAACTTT
.	.	TRBV7-6	TRBJ2-7	CASSLRGEQYF	TGTGCCAGCAGCTTGAGAGGTGAGCAGTACTTC
.	TRBD1	TRBV5-1	TRBJ2-7	CASRQGAVGYEQYF	TGCGCCAGCCGACAGGGGGCGGTCGGCTACGAGCAGTACTTC
.	.	TRBV20-1	TRBJ2-7	CSASRGQTYEQYF	TGCAGTGCTAGTCGTGGACAGACCTACGAGCAGTACTTC
.	TRBD2	TRBV3-1/TRBV3-2	TRBJ2-7	CASSQSASGSYEQYF	TGTGCCAGCAGCCAGAGCGCTAGCGGGAGCTACGAGCAGTACTTC
.	.	TRBV6-9	TRBJ2-5	CASSFLGGETQYF	TGTGCCAGCAGTTTCCTAGGTGGGGAGACCCAGTACTTC
.	TRBD2	TRBV3-1/TRBV3-2	TRBJ2-3	CASSPRLAGASSTDTQYF	TGTGCCAGCAGCCCAAGACTAGCGGGGGCCTCTAGCACAGATACGCAGTATTTT
.	TRBD1	TRBV6-6	TRBJ1-2	CASRALRTGVYGYTF	TGTGCCAGCAGGGCCTTAAGGACAGGGGTCTATGGCTACACCTTC
.	.	TRBV21-1	TRBJ2-3	CASSKIRQGSDTQYF	TGTGCCAGCAGCAAGATTAGGCAGGGTTCAGATACGCAGTATTTT
.	TRBD1	TRBV18	TRBJ2-7	CASSPRGTGGAYEQYF	TGTGCCAGCTCACCGCGAGGGACAGGGGGTGCGTACGAGCAGTACTTC
once	TRBD2	TRBV6-5	TRBJ2-7	CASKQAGYSHYEQYF	TGTGCCAGCAAACAAGCGGGATACAGCCACTACGAGCAGTACTTC
few	TRBD1	TRBV14	TRBJ1-3	CASSQLPGQGSGNTIYF	TGTGCCAGCAGCCAATTGCCCGGACAGGGGTCTGGAAACACCATATATTTT
.	TRBD2	TRBV7-3	TRBJ2-3	CASSLSGGGNTNTQYF	TGTGCCAGCAGCTTATCCGGCGGGGGGAACACAAATACGCAGTATTTT
.	.	TRBV27	TRBJ2-2	CASSGVGVDTGELFF	TGTGCCAGCAGTGGGGTAGGGGTGGACACCGGGGAGCTGTTTTTT
.	.	TRBV25-1	TRBJ1-5	CASSDSRYNQPQHF	TGTGCCAGCAGTGACTCACGGTACAATCAGCCCCAGCATTTT
once	TRBD1	TRBV19	TRBJ2-7	CASGGQGRSYEQYF	TGTGCCAGCGGCGGACAGGGGCGATCCTACGAGCAGTACTTC
.	TRBD2	TRBV29-1	TRBJ2-7	CSVSFGAGVGEQYF	TGCAGCGTCTCGTTTGGAGCGGGAGTAGGGGAGCAGTACTTC
.	TRBD1	TRBV5-4	TRBJ2-3	CASSSRQGAPPDTQYF	TGTGCCAGCAGCTCCCGACAGGGGGCGCCCCCAGATACGCAGTATTTT
.	TRBD1	TRBV4-2	TRBJ1-4	CASSRTGGNEKLFF	TGTGCCAGCAGCCGGACAGGGGGTAATGAAAAACTGTTTTTT
.	.	TRBV10-3	TRBJ2-3	CAISDPTRGAGDTQYF	TGTGCCATCAGTGATCCGACTAGAGGGGCTGGGGATACGCAGTATTTT
.	.	TRBV14	TRBJ1-5	CASSQGAGNQPQHF	TGTGCCAGCAGCCAGGGGGCTGGCAATCAGCCCCAGCATTTT
.	.	TRBV6-5	TRBJ1-2	CASSYSREANYGYTF	TGTGCCAGCAGTTACTCGAGGGAAGCTAACTATGGCTACACCTTC
.	TRBD1	TRBV2	TRBJ1-4	CASLLDRGNEKLFF	TGTGCCAGTCTCTTGGACAGGGGAAATGAAAAACTGTTTTTT
.	TRBD1	TRBV30	TRBJ1-4	CACRDRGRGEKLFF	TGTGCCTGCCGGGACAGGGGGAGAGGTGAAAAACTGTTTTTT
.	.	TRBV11-2	TRBJ2-7	CASSIRGPYEQYF	TGTGCCAGCAGCATACGAGGCCCCTACGAGCAGTACTTC
.	.	TRBV6-4	TRBJ2-2	CASRTDGRGELFF	TGTGCCAGCAGAACGGACGGGAGAGGGGAGCTGTTTTTT
.	TRBD2	TRBV3-1/TRBV3-2	TRBJ2-1	CASSPKRGGQNNEQFF	TGTGCCAGCAGCCCCAAGCGGGGGGGCCAGAACAATGAGCAGTTCTTC